The following is a T cell receptor beta chain sequence with its context. Its antigen is unknown. Germline CDR1 MDHEN, CDR2 SYDVKM. Trimming left V 2 bases short and J 5 bases short, with 7 bases between. The CDR3 loop spans 13 amino acids. These data come from a study of T-cell reconstitution after alpha-beta-depleted transplantation in children. Overall study results and limits: A year post-transplant, T-cell counts and diversity derived mostly from newly produced T cells. Several hundred graft clones that had expanded were reportedly the source of alpha-beta T cells about two months after transplant. Surviving recipient T cells and thymic progenitors accounted for the high day-60 TCRbeta diversity observed in some patients.

Preparation of the TCRbeta library involved a method that used unique molecular identifiers. TCRdb itself ran the PCR reads through MiXCR, one entry per CDR3 protein. The sample contains about 580,000 distinct CDR3 sequences, roughly 24% of which appear only once. This rearrangement joins TRBV28 to TRBJ1-5; tentative D call: TRBD1 (5 bases). The specimen comprised PBMCs, mostly from graft donor cells, sampled 360 days after TCRalphabeta/CD19-depleted stem cell transplant. The TCR sequence derives from a boy in the first two years of life who had a stem cell transplant for acute myeloid leukemia, so the T cells may come from the graft donor. This CDR3 is CASSLEGHQPQHF. In DNA form, the CDR3 reads TGTGCCAGCAGTTTAGAGGGGCATCAGCCCCAGCATTTT.